The clone carrying this T cell receptor beta chain was detected a few times. What it recognizes is unknown. In germline, CDR1 is MNHEY, CDR2 SVGAGI. Trimming removed 2 bases at V and 7 bases at J, with 14 bases between. The CDR3 loop spans 14 amino acids. The sample is drawn from a study of cytomegalovirus exposure and HLA in healthy donors. PCR involved 60 Vbeta and 13 Jbeta primers. Only in-frame clones appear in the TCRdb table, and some are missing; sequencing was by immunoSEQ multiplex PCR. The sample holds roughly 150,000 clones, roughly 80% seen once. Study outcomes and limitations: The HLA-A and HLA-B alleles of most subjects were reportedly predicted accurately from TCR beta sequences.

Material: PBMCs. The TCR comes from a woman aged 40 to 55 in good health and CMV-seropositive. The chain has TRBV6-5 and TRBJ1-2, with D possibly matching TRBD1 (5 bases). In DNA form, the CDR3 reads TGTGCCAGCAGTTACCAGGGACTACAGACTGGCTACACCTTC. Protein: CASSYQGLQTGYTF.